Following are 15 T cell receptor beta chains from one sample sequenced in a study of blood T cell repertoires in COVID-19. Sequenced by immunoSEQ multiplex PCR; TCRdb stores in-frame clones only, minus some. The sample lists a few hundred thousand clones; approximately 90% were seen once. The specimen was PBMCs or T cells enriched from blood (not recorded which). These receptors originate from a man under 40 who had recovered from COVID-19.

DNA for the CDR3: TGTGCCAGCAGTTACGAGGGCTTGCTCTACAATGAGCAGTTCTTC. This encodes CASSYEGLLYNEQFF. The chain uses TRBV6-6 and TRBJ2-1; a weak D match, TRBD2 (5 bases). CDR3 length: 15 residues. Germline CDR1 reads MNHNY; CDR2 reads SVGAGI (reference sequence). V lost 2 bases, J lost 3 bases, and 11 bases lay in between.

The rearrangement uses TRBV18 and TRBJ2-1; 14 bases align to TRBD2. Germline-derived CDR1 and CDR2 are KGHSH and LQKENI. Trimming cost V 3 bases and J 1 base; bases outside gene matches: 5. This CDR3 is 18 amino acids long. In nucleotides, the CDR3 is TGTGCCAGCTCACCGACGACTAGCGGGGGGGCGTCCTACAATGAGCAGTTCTTC. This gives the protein CASSPTTSGGASYNEQFF.

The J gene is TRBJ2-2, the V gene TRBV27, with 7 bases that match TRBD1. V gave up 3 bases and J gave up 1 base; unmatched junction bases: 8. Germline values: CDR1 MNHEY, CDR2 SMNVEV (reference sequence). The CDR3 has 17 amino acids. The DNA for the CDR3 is TGTGCCAGCAGTTTTCTTGCCAGGGGGAGGAACACCGGGGAGCTGTTTTTT. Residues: CASSFLARGRNTGELFF.

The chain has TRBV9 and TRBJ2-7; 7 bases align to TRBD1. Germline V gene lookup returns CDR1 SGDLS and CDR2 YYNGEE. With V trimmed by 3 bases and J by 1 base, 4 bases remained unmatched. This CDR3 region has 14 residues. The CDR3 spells CASSATTGSYEQYF. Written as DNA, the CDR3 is TGTGCCAGCAGCGCGACGACAGGGTCCTACGAGCAGTACTTC.

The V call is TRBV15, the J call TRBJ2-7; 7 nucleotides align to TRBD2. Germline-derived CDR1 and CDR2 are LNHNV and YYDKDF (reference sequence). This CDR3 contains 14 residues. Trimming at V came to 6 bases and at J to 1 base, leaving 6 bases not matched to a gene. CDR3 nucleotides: TGTGCCACCAGTAAGACTAGCAGGTCCTACGAGCAGTACTTC. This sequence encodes CATSKTSRSYEQYF.

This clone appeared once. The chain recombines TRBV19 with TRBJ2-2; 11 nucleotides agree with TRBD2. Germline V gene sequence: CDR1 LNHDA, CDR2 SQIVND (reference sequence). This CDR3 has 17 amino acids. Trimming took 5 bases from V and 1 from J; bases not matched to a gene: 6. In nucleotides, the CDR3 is TGTGCCAGTAGTGCCCGTGGACTAGCGGGGAACACCGGGGAGCTGTTTTTT. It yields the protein CASSARGLAGNTGELFF.

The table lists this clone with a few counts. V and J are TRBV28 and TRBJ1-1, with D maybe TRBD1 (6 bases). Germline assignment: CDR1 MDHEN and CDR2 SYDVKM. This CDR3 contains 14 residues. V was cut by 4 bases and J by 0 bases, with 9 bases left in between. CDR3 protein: CASSSYRVNTEAFF. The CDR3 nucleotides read TGTGCCAGCAGTTCGTACAGGGTGAACACTGAAGCTTTCTTT.

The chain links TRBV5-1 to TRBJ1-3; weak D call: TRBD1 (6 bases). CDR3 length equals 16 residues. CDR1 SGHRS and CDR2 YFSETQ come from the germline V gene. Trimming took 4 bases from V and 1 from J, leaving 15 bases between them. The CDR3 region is CASSPRGGASGNTIYF. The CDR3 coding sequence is TGCGCCAGCAGCCCCCGGGGGGGGGCATCTGGAAACACCATATATTTT.

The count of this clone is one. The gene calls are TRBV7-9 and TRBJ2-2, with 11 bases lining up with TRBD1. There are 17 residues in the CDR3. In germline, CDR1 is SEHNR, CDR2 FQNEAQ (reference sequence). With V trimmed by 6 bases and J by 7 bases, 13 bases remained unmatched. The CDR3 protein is CASSYPGTGGFGGELFF. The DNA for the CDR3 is TGTGCCAGCAGTTATCCCGGGACAGGGGGTTTCGGCGGGGAGCTGTTTTTT.

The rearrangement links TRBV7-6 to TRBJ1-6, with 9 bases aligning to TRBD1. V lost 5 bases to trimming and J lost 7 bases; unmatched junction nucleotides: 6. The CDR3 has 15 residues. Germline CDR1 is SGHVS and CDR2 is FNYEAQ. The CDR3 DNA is TGTGCCAGCAGCAGGGACAGGGTTGACAATTCACCCCTCCACTTT. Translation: CASSRDRVDNSPLHF.

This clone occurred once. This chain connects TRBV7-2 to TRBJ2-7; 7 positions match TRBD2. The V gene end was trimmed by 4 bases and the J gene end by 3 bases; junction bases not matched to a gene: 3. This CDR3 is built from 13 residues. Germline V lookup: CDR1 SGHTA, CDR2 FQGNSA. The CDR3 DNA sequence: TGTGCCAGCAGCTCCCCGGGGGGCTACGAGCAGTACTTC. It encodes CASSSPGGYEQYF.

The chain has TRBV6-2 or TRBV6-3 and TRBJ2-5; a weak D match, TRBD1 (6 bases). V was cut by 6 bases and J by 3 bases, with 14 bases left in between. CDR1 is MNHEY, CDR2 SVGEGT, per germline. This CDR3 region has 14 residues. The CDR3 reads CASSLLTGKETQYF. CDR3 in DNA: TGTGCCAGCAGCTTATTGACAGGAAAAGAGACCCAGTACTTC.

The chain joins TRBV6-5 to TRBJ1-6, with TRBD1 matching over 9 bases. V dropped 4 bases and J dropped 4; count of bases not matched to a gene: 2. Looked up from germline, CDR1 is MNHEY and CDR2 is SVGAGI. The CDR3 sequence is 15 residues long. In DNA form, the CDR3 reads TGTGCCAGCAGTTCGGGACAGGGATATAATTCACCCCTCCACTTT. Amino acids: CASSSGQGYNSPLHF.

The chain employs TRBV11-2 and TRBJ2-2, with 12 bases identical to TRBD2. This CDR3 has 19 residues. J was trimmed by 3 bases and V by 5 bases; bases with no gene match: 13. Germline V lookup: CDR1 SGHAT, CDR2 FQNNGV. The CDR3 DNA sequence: TGTGCCAGCAGCGCAAGGCGACTAGCGGGAGTATTTTACACCGGGGAGCTGTTTTTT. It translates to CASSARRLAGVFYTGELFF.

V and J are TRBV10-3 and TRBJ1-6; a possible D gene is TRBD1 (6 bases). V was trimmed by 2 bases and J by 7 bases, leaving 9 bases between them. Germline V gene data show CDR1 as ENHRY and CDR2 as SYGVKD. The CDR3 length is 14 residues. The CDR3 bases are TGTGCCATCAGTGAGCGGGGGGCGAATTCACCCCTCCACTTT. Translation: CAISERGANSPLHF.